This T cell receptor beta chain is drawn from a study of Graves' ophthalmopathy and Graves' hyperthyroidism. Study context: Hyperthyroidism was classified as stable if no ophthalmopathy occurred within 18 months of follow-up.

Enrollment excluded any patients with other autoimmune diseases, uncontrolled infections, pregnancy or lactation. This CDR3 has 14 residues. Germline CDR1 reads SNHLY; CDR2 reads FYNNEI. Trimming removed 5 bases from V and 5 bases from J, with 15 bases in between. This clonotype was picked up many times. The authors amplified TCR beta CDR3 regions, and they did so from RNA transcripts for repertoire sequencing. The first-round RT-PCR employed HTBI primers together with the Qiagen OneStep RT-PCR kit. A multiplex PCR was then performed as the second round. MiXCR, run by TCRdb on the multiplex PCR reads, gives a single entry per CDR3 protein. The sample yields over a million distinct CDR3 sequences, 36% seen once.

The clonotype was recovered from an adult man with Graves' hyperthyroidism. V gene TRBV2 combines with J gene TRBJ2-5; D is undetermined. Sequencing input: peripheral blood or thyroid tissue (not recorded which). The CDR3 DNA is TGTGCCAGCAGTCCCCTTACCAGTCTCGAGACCCAGTACTTC. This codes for CASSPLTSLETQYF.